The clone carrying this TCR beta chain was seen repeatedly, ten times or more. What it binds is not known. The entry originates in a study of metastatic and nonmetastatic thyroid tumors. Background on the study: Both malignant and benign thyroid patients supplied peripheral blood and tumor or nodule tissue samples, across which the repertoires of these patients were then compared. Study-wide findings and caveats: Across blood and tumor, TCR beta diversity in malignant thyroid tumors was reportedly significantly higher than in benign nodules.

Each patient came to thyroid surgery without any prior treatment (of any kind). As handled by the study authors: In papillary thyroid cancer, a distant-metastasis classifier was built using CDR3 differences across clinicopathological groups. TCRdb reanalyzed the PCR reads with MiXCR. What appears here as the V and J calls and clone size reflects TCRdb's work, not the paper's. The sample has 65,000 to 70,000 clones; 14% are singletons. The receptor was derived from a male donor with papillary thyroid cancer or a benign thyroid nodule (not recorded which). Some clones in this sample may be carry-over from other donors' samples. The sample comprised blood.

CDR3 amino acids: CASSQSVAARGPYEQYF. The CDR3 DNA reads TGTGCCAGCAGCCAAAGCGTCGCCGCCAGGGGACCCTACGAGCAGTACTTC. V usage is TRBV14 and J usage is TRBJ2-7; D perhaps matches TRBD1 (6 bases). Trimming cost V 2 bases and J 2 bases, with 19 bases left between them. The V gene's germline CDR1 is SGHDN and CDR2 FVKESK. The CDR3 covers 17 residues.